This T cell receptor beta chain was observed in a study of PD-1 blockade in classical Hodgkin lymphoma. Germline CDR1 is LNHDA and CDR2 is SQIVND (reference sequence). The junction had 9 bases not matched to a gene; V was cut back by 7 bases and J by 4 bases. This CDR3 spans 15 amino acids. General study findings and limits: The study reported lower baseline TCR diversity in newly diagnosed patients than in healthy donors.

For this clone: What it binds is unknown.

Time point of the sample: newly diagnosed, previously untreated cHL patient sample. Researchers used newly diagnosed, untreated classical Hodgkin lymphoma PBMCs for comparison. Only in-frame clones appear in the TCRdb table, and some are missing; sequencing was by immunoSEQ multiplex PCR. The sample has 17,000 or so clones, approximately 90% seen once. The sequenced material came from peripheral blood mononuclear cells (PBMCs). The genes are TRBV19 and TRBJ1-5; TRBD1 matches 8 bases. The clonotype originates from a human donor with classical Hodgkin lymphoma. The CDR3 region has the DNA TGTGCCAGTACCGCCTCCGGGACAGGTAATCAGCCCCAGCATTTT. Encoded protein: CASTASGTGNQPQHF. Full variable domain (outside the CDR3, taken from reference TRBV19 and TRBJ1-5): DGGITQSPKYLFRKEGQNVTLSCEQNLNHDAMYWYRQDPGQGLRLIYYSQIVNDFQKGDIAEGYSVSREKKESFPLTVTSAQKNPTAFYLCASTASGTGNQPQHFGDGTRLSIL.